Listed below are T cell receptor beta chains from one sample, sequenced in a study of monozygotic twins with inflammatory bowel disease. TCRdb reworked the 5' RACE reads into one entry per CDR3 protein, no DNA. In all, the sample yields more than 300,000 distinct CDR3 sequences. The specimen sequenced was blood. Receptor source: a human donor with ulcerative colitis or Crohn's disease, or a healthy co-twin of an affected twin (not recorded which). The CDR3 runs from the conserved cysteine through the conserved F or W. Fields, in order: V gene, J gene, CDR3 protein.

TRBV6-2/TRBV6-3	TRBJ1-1	CASHPNRQGFTEAFF
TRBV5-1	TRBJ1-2	CASSLVGDYGYTF
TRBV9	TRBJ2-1	CASSVEGGGGLFF
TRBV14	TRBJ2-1	CASSPVGNEQFF
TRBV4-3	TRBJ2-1	CASSPDQQGGENNEQFF
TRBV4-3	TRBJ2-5	CASSPRLAGEETQYF
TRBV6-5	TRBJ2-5	CASSYSGRLFQETQYF
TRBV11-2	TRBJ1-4	CASSGRLREKLFF
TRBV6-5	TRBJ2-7	CASSWFGSGSYEQYF
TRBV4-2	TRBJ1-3	CASSQEGLTGNTIYF
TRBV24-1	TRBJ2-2	CATSDPGLVNTGELFF
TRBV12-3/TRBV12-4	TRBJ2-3	CASSLTVSTDTQYF
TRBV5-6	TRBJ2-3	CASSPATSGSTDTQYF
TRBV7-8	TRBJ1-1	CASSLAGGASHVAFF
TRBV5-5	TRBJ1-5	CASSYTGTPGPQHF
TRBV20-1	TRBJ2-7	CSARDGTYYEQYF
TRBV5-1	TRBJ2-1	CASSFGAGGLSEQFF
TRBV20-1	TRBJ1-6	CSAGPTDRNSPLHF
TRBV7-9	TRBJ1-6	CASSPPYRDTVSPLHF
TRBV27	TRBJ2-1	CASSLKGGAYYNEQFF
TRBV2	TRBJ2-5	CASWRAAYQETQYF
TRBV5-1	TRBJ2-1	CASSLLAGGGNNEQFF
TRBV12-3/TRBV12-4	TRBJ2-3	CASSGTASDTQYF
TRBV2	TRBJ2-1	CASSEAGRSGEQFF
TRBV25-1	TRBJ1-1	CASETQNTEAFF
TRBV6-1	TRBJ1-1	CASSDAGQMNTEAFF
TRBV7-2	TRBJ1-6	CASSLSAQYNSPLHF
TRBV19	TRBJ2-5	CASSIDLSVRAGETQYF
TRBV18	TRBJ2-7	CASSPGGRTLYEQYF
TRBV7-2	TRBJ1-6	CASSLAGLIYNSPLHF
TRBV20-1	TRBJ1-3	CSAPSTKSSGNTIYF
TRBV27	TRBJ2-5	CASSLGGRGQETQYF
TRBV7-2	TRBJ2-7	CASSLGRRTSVEQYF
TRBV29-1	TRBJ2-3	CSVAEQGAGDTQYF
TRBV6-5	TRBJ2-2	CASSYAGPTGELFF
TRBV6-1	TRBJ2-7	CASRLGLATHEQYF
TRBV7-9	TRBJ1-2	CASSPRGARYGYTF
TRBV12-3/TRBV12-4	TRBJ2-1	CASSPTVSYSEQFF
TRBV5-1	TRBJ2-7	CASSPVAGLDTRLEQYF
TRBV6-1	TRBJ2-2	CASMPLGGSGELFF
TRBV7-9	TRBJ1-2	CASSLGERYGYTF
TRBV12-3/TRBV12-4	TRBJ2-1	CASSHEPGTGYNEQFF
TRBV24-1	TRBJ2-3	CATSELDTQYF
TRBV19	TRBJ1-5	CASSRGGGGSNQPQHF
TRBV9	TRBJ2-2	CASSSQGFYTGELFF
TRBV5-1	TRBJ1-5	CASSSGTGSQPQHF
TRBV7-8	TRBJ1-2	CASSLRDRGPYGYTF
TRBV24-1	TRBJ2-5	CATSDSLAGETQYF
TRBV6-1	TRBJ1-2	CASSEGGSYSYGYTF
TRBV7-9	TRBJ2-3	CASSLGQGGDTQYF
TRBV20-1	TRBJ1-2	CSARVFHRRDGYTF